The subject of this entry is one T cell receptor (beta chain). The data derive from a study of blood T cells in healthy people across ages. A second roughly 6 to 11 cycle PCR used barcoded and J-beta primers. The study obtained at least 2.5 million CDR3-containing paired-end reads from every sample. One entry per CDR3 protein results from TCRdb running MiXCR on the 5' RACE reads. The sample contains 600,000 to 850,000 distinct CDR3 sequences, 25% of which appear only once. This CDR3 region has 13 residues. Germline V gives CDR1 DFQATT, CDR2 SNEGSKA (reference sequence). The same sample was also used in a study of T cells of mothers and their children.

The TCR sequence derives from a boy aged 5-17 years in good health. The source material was blood. This sequence joins TRBV20-1 and TRBJ2-1; 9 bases are a match to TRBD2. TRBJ2-7 explains the end of the DNA better; the J call may be wrong. The CDR3 is CSANSGGSYEQYF. For the CDR3, the DNA is TGCAGTGCTAATAGCGGGGGCTCCTACGAGCAGTACTTC.